Below, 21 T cell receptor beta chains from the same sample are listed, as sequenced in a study of T-cell memory formation after mild COVID-19. TCRdb reprocessed the 5' RACE reads via MiXCR and lists one record per CDR3 protein. Here the sample spans just over 300,000 distinct CDR3 sequences, 15% to 20% being singletons. The sequenced material came from PBMCs or a T cell subset sorted from them (not recorded which). The receptors originated from a man aged 18 to 35 who had mild COVID-19 (a few samples of this study predate the infection). Cell type and time point are not known.

The V call is TRBV11-2, the J call TRBJ2-5, with TRBD1 identical over 10 bases. Germline V lookup: CDR1 SGHAT, CDR2 FQNNGV. The CDR3 consists of 12 residues. V trimming: 6 bases; J trimming: 5 bases; junction bases outside the gene matches: 0. The CDR3 coding sequence is TGTGCCAGCAGGGGACAGGGGGAGACCCAGTACTTC. Amino acid sequence: CASRGQGETQYF.

The J gene is TRBJ2-4, the V gene TRBV20-1; D perhaps matches TRBD2 (6 bases). Germline CDR1 DFQATT, CDR2 SNEGSKA (reference sequence). Trimming removed 6 bases at V and 7 bases at J, with 19 bases between. The CDR3 is made up of 14 amino acids. Written as DNA, the CDR3 is TGCAGTGCGCGAGTCCCGGGGGACGGCAACATTCAGTACTTC. Amino acid sequence: CSARVPGDGNIQYF.

This clonotype was recorded a few times. The V call is TRBV11-2, the J call TRBJ1-2; 8 positions agree with TRBD1. CDR1 and CDR2 from the germline V gene are SGHAT and FQNNGV. Trimming took 2 bases from V and 5 from J; bases not matched to a gene: 4. The CDR3 has 14 residues. The CDR3 region is CASSLPGGRYGYTF. The DNA for the CDR3 is TGTGCCAGCAGCTTACCAGGGGGCCGATATGGCTACACCTTC. The full variable domain, its missing parts supplied by reference TRBV11-2 and TRBJ1-2, is EAGVAQSPRYKIIEKRQSVAFWCNPISGHATLYWYQQILGQGPKLLIQFQNNGVVDDSQLPKDRFSAERLKGVDSTLKIQPAKLEDSAVYLCASSLPGGRYGYTFGSGTRLTVV.

CDR3 residues: CASSQGLAGALNTGELFF. The CDR3 nucleotides are TGTGCCAGCAGTCAGGGACTAGCGGGGGCACTGAACACCGGGGAGCTGTTTTTT. The rearrangement links TRBV4-2 to TRBJ2-2; 14 positions agree with TRBD2. The CDR3 loop spans 18 amino acids. CDR1 LGHNA and CDR2 YNFKEQ come from the germline V gene. The junction had 7 bases not matched to a gene; V was cut back by 6 bases and J by 1 base.

The table lists this clonotype with a few counts. V and J are TRBV12-3 or TRBV12-4 and TRBJ2-7, with D unresolved. The CDR3 is made up of 13 amino acids. Trimming removed 6 bases from V and 0 bases from J, with 9 bases in between. DNA for the CDR3: TGTGCCAGCAGCCCTGGAAACTCCTACGAGCAGTACTTC. Translating gives CASSPGNSYEQYF.

The CDR3 here is CASSQDGGRAETQYF. For the CDR3, the DNA is TGTGCCAGCAGCCAAGATGGGGGACGAGCGGAGACCCAGTACTTC. The chain is built from TRBV4-2 and TRBJ2-5, with D perhaps given as TRBD1 or TRBD2 (5 bases each). V lost 0 bases and J lost 5, with 13 bases in between. This CDR3 has 15 residues. Germline V gene lookup returns CDR1 LGHNA and CDR2 YNFKEQ.

This clonotype has only a few counts. The CDR3 sequence: CASSLTPGQGIYEQYF. CDR3 bases: TGTGCCAGCAGCCTAACTCCGGGACAGGGTATTTACGAGCAGTACTTC. The rearrangement uses TRBV7-9 and TRBJ2-7, with 9 bases fitting TRBD1. The CDR3 is 16 residues long. J was trimmed by 4 bases and V by 5 bases; bases with no gene match: 12. In germline, CDR1 is SEHNR, CDR2 FQNEAQ (reference sequence).

The chain has TRBV11-2 and TRBJ2-1; D is perhaps TRBD2 (6 bases). Looked up from germline, CDR1 is SGHAT and CDR2 is FQNNGV. CDR3 size: 16 residues. Trimming removed 5 bases from V and 6 bases from J, with 20 bases in between. The CDR3 DNA follows: TGTGCCAGCAGCCCTCTCTGGGGTGCGGGGCCCAATGAGCAGTTCTTC. Translating gives CASSPLWGAGPNEQFF. Full variable domain (missing parts from reference TRBV11-2 and TRBJ2-1): EAGVAQSPRYKIIEKRQSVAFWCNPISGHATLYWYQQILGQGPKLLIQFQNNGVVDDSQLPKDRFSAERLKGVDSTLKIQPAKLEDSAVYLCASSPLWGAGPNEQFFGPGTRLTVL.

This clonotype was recorded once. The chain joins TRBV12-3 or TRBV12-4 to TRBJ1-2, with TRBD1 matching over 9 bases. Losses at the gene ends were 5 bases for V and 3 bases for J; bases not matched to a gene: 10. This CDR3 has 16 residues. Written as DNA, the CDR3 is TGTGCCAGCAGTAAAACCCGGGACAGGGCATACTATGGCTACACCTTC. Translating it yields CASSKTRDRAYYGYTF.

This clonotype appeared many times. V gene TRBV7-3 combines with J gene TRBJ2-1; D uncertain. CDR1 is SGHTA and CDR2 is FQGTGA in the germline V gene. The CDR3 consists of 14 residues. V was trimmed by 5 bases and J by 3 bases, leaving 11 bases between them. DNA of the CDR3: TGTGCCAGCAGCCCCCTAAGGGACTACAATGAGCAGTTCTTC. This gives the protein CASSPLRDYNEQFF.

The J gene is TRBJ2-5, the V gene TRBV5-6; D unclear. Germline CDR1 is SGHDT and CDR2 is YYEEEE. V lost 0 bases, J lost 9 bases, and 12 bases lay in between. This CDR3 has 13 residues. The CDR3 protein is CASSLGDAISQYF. The DNA for the CDR3 is TGTGCCAGCAGCTTGGGTGACGCCATATCCCAGTACTTC.

The chain carries TRBV28 and TRBJ2-7, with D perhaps matching TRBD1 (6 bases). V lost 4 bases to trimming and J lost 3 bases, with 13 bases between them. The germline CDR1 and CDR2 sequences are MDHEN and SYDVKM. The CDR3 is 14 amino acids. The DNA of the CDR3 is TGTGCCAGCAGTTCTAACAGGGACCGCTACGAGCAGTACGTC. Residues: CASSSNRDRYEQYV.

This rearrangement joins TRBV10-3 to TRBJ2-2; TRBD1 matches at 11 bases. CDR1 and CDR2 from the germline V gene are ENHRY and SYGVKD. J gave up 9 bases and V 3 bases, and 9 bases lay outside the gene matches. This CDR3 region has 16 residues. CDR3 bases: TGTGCCATCAGTGAATTTAGGACAGGGGGCTTCCGGGAGCTGTTTTTT. As protein: CAISEFRTGGFRELFF.

The chain carries TRBV7-9 and TRBJ2-1; 9 nucleotides align to TRBD1. Losses at the gene ends were 2 bases for V and 2 bases for J; bases not matched to a gene: 7. The CDR3 has 17 amino acids. CDR1 is SEHNR and CDR2 is FQNEAQ in the germline V gene (reference sequence). This chain's CDR3 is CASSLTYRGPAYNEQFF. CDR3 DNA sequence: TGTGCCAGCAGCTTAACCTACAGGGGGCCCGCCTACAATGAGCAGTTCTTC.

This clonotype was counted a few times. The chain recombines TRBV10-3 with TRBJ2-1; tentatively, D is TRBD2 (6 bases). Trimming left V 4 bases short and J 0 bases short, with 13 bases between. The CDR3 length is 16 residues. Per germline, CDR1 ENHRY and CDR2 SYGVKD. The CDR3 DNA reads TGTGCCATCAGTGTATCGGCGGGGAGCTCCTACAATGAGCAGTTCTTC. This sequence encodes CAISVSAGSSYNEQFF.

This clonotype showed up many times. The V call is TRBV20-1, the J call TRBJ2-1, with D uncertain. Trimming removed 0 bases from V and 1 base from J, with 10 bases in between. Germline V gene data show CDR1 as DFQATT and CDR2 as SNEGSKA (reference sequence). The length of the CDR3 is 15 residues. The CDR3 nucleotides are TGCAGTGCTAGAGAGGACCGGCTTTCCTACAATGAGCAGTTCTTC. The encoded protein is CSAREDRLSYNEQFF.

This clonotype appeared a few times. The chain carries TRBV5-1 and TRBJ2-2; 9 nucleotides align to TRBD1. The CDR3 runs to 15 residues. CDR1 and CDR2 from the germline V gene are SGHRS and YFSETQ. The junction had 7 bases not matched to a gene; V was cut back by 4 bases and J by 6 bases. The CDR3 is CASSPRTGEAGELFF. The DNA for the CDR3 is TGCGCCAGCAGCCCGCGGACAGGGGAGGCCGGGGAGCTGTTTTTT.

This clonotype has only a few counts. The rearrangement joins TRBV7-9 to TRBJ2-3; a possible D gene is TRBD1 (5 bases). The germline V gene encodes CDR1 SEHNR and CDR2 FQNEAQ (reference sequence). The V end was cut by 2 bases, the J end by 4 bases, with 22 bases between. This CDR3 is built from 18 residues. CDR3 residues: CASSLISRPRVVPDTQYF. The CDR3 bases are TGTGCCAGCAGCTTAATTTCCCGACCCAGGGTGGTCCCAGATACGCAGTATTTT. The full variable domain, its missing parts supplied by reference TRBV7-9 and TRBJ2-3, is DTGVSQNPRHKITKRGQNVTFRCDPISEHNRLYWYRQTLGQGPEFLTYFQNEAQLEKSRLLSDRFSAERPKGSFSTLEIQRTEQGDSAMYLCASSLISRPRVVPDTQYFGPGTRLTVL.

This clonotype showed up just a few times. The chain links TRBV7-6 to TRBJ1-1; 7 positions agree with TRBD1. There are 14 residues in the CDR3. V lost 5 bases and J lost 4; bases outside the gene matches: 7. Germline loops: CDR1 SGHVS, CDR2 FNYEAQ. This chain's CDR3 is CASSTLQGSTEAFF. The CDR3 DNA reads TGTGCCAGCAGCACATTACAGGGGAGCACTGAAGCTTTCTTT.

This rearrangement joins TRBV4-3 to TRBJ1-4, with a possible D match to TRBD1 (5 bases). V shed 4 bases and J shed 7 bases, with 19 bases lying between them. The CDR3 has 16 residues. Germline V lookup: CDR1 LGHNA, CDR2 YSLEER. DNA for the CDR3: TGCGCCAGCAGCCTTTACTTGTCGGGGGTCAGTGAAAAACTGTTTTTT. Protein product: CASSLYLSGVSEKLFF.

This clonotype was found a few times. V is TRBV7-2 and J is TRBJ2-5; 12 nucleotides agree with TRBD1. This CDR3 spans 13 amino acids. Unmatched junction bases numbered 2, after V lost 4 bases and J lost 8 bases. The V gene's germline CDR1 is SGHTA and CDR2 FQGNSA. Written as DNA, the CDR3 is TGTGCCAGCAGCTCGGGACAGGGGGCTACCCAGTACTTC. Encoded protein: CASSSGQGATQYF.